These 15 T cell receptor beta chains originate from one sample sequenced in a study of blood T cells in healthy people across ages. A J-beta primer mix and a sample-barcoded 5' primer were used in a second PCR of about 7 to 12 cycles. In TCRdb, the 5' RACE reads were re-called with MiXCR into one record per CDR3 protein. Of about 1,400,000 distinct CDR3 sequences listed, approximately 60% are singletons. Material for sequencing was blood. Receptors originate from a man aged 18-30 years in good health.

CDR3: CASSYTPGPGPDYNEQFF. The CDR3 DNA follows: TGTGCCAGCAGTTACACGCCGGGACCCGGGCCGGACTACAATGAGCAGTTCTTC. V and J are TRBV6-2 or TRBV6-3 and TRBJ2-1, with D perhaps TRBD1 or TRBD2 (5 bases each). Trimming removed 2 bases from V and 3 bases from J, with 20 bases in between. Per germline, CDR1 MNHEY and CDR2 SVGEGT. This CDR3 spans 18 amino acids.

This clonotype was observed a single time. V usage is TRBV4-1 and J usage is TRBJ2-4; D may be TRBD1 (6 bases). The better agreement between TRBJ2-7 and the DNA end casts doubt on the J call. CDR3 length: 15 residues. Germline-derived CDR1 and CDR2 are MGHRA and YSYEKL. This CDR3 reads CASSQDYRAGYEQYF. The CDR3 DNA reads TGCGCCAGCAGCCAAGATTACAGGGCCGGATACGAGCAGTACTTC.

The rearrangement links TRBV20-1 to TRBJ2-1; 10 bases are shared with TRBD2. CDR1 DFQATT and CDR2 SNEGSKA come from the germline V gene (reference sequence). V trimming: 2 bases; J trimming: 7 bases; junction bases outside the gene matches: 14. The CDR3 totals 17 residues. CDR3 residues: CSARHPHLAGEGNEQFF. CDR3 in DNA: TGCAGTGCTAGACACCCCCATCTAGCGGGAGAAGGTAATGAGCAGTTCTTC.

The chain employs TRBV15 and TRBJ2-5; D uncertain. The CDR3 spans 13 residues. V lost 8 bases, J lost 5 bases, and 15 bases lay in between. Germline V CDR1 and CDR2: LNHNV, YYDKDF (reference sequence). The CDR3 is CATAPGDGETQYF. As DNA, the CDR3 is TGTGCCACCGCTCCTGGAGACGGGGAGACCCAGTACTTC. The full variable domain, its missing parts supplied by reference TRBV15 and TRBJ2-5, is DAMVIQNPRYQVTQFGKPVTLSCSQTLNHNVMYWYQQKSSQAPKLLFHYYDKDFNNEADTPDNFQSRRPNTSFCFLDIRSPGLGDTAMYLCATAPGDGETQYFGPGTRLLVL.

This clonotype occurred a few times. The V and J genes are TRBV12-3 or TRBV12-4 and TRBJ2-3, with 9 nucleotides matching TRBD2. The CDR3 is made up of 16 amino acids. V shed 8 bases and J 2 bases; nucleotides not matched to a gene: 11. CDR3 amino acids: CASALSGGLLTDTQYF. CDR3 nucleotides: TGTGCCAGCGCCCTTAGCGGGGGCCTTCTCACAGATACGCAGTATTTT.

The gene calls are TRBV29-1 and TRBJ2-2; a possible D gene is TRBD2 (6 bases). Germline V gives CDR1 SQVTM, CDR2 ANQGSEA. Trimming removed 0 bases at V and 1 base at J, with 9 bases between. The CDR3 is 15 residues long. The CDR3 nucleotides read TGCAGCGTTGAAGATCCGGGACTGAACACCGGGGAGCTGTTTTTT. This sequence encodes CSVEDPGLNTGELFF.

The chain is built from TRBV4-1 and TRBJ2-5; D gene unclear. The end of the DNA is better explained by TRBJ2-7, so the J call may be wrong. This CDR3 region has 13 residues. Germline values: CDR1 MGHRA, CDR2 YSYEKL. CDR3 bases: TGCGCCAGCAGCCATGTCGGCCGTTACGAGCAGTACTTC. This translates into CASSHVGRYEQYF.

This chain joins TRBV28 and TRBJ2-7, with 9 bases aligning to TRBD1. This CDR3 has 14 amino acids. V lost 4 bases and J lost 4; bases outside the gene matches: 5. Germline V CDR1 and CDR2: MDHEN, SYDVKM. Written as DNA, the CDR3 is TGTGCCAGCAGTTGGGGGGACAGGGTTTACGAGCAGTACTTC. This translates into CASSWGDRVYEQYF.

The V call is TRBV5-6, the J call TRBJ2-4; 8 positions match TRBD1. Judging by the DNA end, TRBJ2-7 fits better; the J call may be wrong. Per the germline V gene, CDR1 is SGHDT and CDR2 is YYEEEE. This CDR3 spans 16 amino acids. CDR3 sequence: CASSEKPFRGRTEQYF. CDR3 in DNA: TGTGCCAGCAGCGAGAAACCTTTCAGGGGGCGCACCGAGCAGTACTTC.

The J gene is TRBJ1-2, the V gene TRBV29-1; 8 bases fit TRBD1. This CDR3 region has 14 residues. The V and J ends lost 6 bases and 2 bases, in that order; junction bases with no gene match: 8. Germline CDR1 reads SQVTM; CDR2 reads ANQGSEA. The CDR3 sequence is CSVPPGGSNYGYTF. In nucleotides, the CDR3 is TGCAGCGTCCCGCCAGGGGGCTCCAACTATGGCTACACCTTC.

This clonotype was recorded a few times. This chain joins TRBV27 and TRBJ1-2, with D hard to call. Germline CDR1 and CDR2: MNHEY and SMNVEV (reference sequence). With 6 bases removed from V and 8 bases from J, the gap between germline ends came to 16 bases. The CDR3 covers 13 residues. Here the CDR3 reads CASRRTEGGGYTF. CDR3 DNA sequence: TGTGCCAGCAGGAGGACCGAGGGAGGGGGCTACACCTTC.

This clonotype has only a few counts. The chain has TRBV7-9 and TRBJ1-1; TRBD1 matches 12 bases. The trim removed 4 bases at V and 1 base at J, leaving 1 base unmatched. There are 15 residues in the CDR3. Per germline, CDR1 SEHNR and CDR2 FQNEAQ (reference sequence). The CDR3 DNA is TGTGCCAGCAGCTCGGGACAGGGGGCGAACACTGAAGCTTTCTTT. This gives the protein CASSSGQGANTEAFF.

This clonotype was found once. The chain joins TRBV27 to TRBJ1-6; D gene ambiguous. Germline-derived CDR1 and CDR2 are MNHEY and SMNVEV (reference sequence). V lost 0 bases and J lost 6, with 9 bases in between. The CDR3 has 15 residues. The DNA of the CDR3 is TGTGCCAGCAGTTTATCGACCGGTTCTAATTCACCCCTCCACTTT. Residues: CASSLSTGSNSPLHF.

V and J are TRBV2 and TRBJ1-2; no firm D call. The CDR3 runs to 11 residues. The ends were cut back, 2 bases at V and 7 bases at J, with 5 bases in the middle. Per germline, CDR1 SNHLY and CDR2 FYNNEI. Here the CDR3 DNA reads TGTGCCAGCAGTGAATGGGGTGGCTACACCTTC. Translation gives CASSEWGGYTF.

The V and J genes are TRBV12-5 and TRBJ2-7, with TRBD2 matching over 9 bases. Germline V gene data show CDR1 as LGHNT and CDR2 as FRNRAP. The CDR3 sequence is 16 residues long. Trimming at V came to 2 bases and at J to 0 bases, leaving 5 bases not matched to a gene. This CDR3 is CASGLIWTSDSYEQYF. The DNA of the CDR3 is TGTGCTAGTGGTTTGATCTGGACTAGCGACTCCTACGAGCAGTACTTC. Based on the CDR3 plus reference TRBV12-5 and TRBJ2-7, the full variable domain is DARVTQTPRHKVTEMGQEVTMRCQPILGHNTVFWYRQTMMQGLELLAYFRNRAPLDDSGMPKDRFSAEMPDATLATLKIQPSEPRDSAVYFCASGLIWTSDSYEQYFGPGTRLTVT.